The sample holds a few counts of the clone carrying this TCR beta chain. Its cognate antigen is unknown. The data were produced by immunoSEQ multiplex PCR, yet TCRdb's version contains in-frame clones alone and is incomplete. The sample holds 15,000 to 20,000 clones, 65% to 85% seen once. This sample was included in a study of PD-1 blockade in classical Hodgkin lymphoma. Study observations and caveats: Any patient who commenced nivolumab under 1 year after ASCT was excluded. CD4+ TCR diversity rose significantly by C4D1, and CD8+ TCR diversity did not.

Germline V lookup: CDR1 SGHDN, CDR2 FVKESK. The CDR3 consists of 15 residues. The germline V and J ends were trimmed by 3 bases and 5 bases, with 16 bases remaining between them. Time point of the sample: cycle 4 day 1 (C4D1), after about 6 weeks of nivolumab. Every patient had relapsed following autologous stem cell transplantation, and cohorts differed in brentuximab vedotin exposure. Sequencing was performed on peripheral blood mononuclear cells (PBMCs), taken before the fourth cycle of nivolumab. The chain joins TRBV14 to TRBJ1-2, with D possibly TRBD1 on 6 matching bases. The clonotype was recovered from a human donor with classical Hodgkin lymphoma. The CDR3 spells CASSHDRGARYGYTF. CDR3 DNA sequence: TGTGCCAGCAGCCACGACCGGGGGGCGCGGTATGGCTACACCTTC. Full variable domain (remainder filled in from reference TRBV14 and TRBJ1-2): EAGVTQFPSHSVIEKGQTVTLRCDPISGHDNLYWYRRVMGKEIKFLLHFVKESKQDESGMPNNRFLAERTGGTYSTLKVQPAELEDSGVYFCASSHDRGARYGYTFGSGTRLTVV.